Following are 15 T cell receptor beta chains from one sample sequenced in a study of Ad26.COV2.S vaccination and SARS-CoV-2 variants. Treatment given: 15 to 20 received Ad26.COV2.S at low or high dose, single or two shots; a few received placebo; per-sample allocation not given. The samples were gathered on day 63 after the first injection of vaccine or placebo. Data came from immunoSEQ multiplex PCR; TCRdb stores just in-frame clones and leaves some out. The sample lists 350,000 to 450,000 clones, 80% to 95% occurring once. Here the sequenced sample was peripheral blood, taken in a trial of Ad26.COV2.S vaccine versus placebo. These receptors originate from a person aged 18-65 years who received the Ad26.COV2.S COVID-19 vaccine or a placebo.

The chain joins TRBV10-2 to TRBJ2-2; no clear D. The germline V and J ends were trimmed by 1 base and 5 bases, with 8 bases remaining between them. The CDR3 has 14 amino acids. The V gene's germline CDR1 is WSHSY and CDR2 SAAADI. The DNA of the CDR3 is TGCGCCAGCAGTGAGTATGCTGGGACCGGGGAGCTGTTTTTT. Amino acid sequence: CASSEYAGTGELFF.

J is TRBJ1-2 and V is TRBV27; D perhaps matches TRBD1 (5 bases). The CDR3 contains 13 residues. Germline CDR1 MNHEY, CDR2 SMNVEV (reference sequence). The V end was cut by 3 bases, the J end by 4 bases, with 9 bases between. CDR3 coding DNA: TGTGCCAGCAGTTTCACGGGGGTCTATGGCTACACCTTC. It translates to CASSFTGVYGYTF.

This clone occurred a few times. This chain joins TRBV18 and TRBJ1-2; 9 positions match TRBD1. The trim removed 4 bases at V and 6 bases at J, leaving 9 bases unmatched. The V gene's germline CDR1 is KGHSH and CDR2 LQKENI. The CDR3 spans 15 residues. In nucleotides, the CDR3 is TGTGCCAGCTCACTAAAGGACAGGGGAACGGATGGCTACACCTTC. Translated, it gives CASSLKDRGTDGYTF.

CDR3 nucleotide sequence: TGTGCCAGCGGGCCCTTTGGACAGGGGGCAAGGGAGCAGTACTTC. It codes for CASGPFGQGAREQYF. The chain employs TRBV27 and TRBJ2-7, with 11 nucleotides matching TRBD1. V lost 8 bases and J lost 7; bases outside the gene matches: 13. Germline CDR1 and CDR2: MNHEY and SMNVEV (reference sequence). The CDR3 is made up of 15 amino acids.

The rearrangement links TRBV4-3 to TRBJ2-2, with D possibly TRBD1 on 5 matching bases. CDR3 size: 16 residues. Between the trimmed V and J ends, which lost 1 base and 7 bases, there was a span of 16 bases. Germline lookup yields CDR1 LGHNA and CDR2 YSLEER. This chain's CDR3 is CASSQVFAGLVGELFF. The CDR3, as DNA: TGCGCCAGCAGCCAAGTTTTTGCAGGGTTGGTCGGGGAGCTGTTTTTT.

This chain joins TRBV4-1 and TRBJ2-1; D is possibly TRBD1 or TRBD2 (6 bases each). The CDR3 runs 16 residues. With 0 bases removed from V and 9 bases from J, the gap between germline ends came to 18 bases. CDR1 MGHRA and CDR2 YSYEKL come from the germline V gene. This CDR3 is CASSQELLSGAVEQFF. CDR3 in DNA: TGCGCCAGCAGCCAAGAACTCTTATCGGGGGCCGTTGAGCAGTTCTTC.

The CDR3 DNA reads as TGTGCCAGCAGCCTGGGACAGTTGTACAATGAGCAGTTCTTC. It specifies CASSLGQLYNEQFF. The V and J genes are TRBV6-5 and TRBJ2-1; 7 bases match TRBD1. The length of the CDR3 is 14 residues. V lost 6 bases, J lost 4 bases, and 6 bases stayed unmatched. Germline CDR1 reads MNHEY; CDR2 reads SVGAGI.

The chain combines TRBV19 with TRBJ2-7, with D perhaps TRBD1 (6 bases). The V and J ends lost 5 bases and 0 bases respectively, with 14 bases between them. The CDR3 length is 15 residues. Germline lookup yields CDR1 LNHDA and CDR2 SQIVND (reference sequence). The DNA of the CDR3 is TGTGCCAGTAGTCCCCGGATAGGGGGCTCCTACGAGCAGTACTTC. Its translation is CASSPRIGGSYEQYF.

This clone has just one count. The V call is TRBV28, the J call TRBJ1-2; the match to TRBD1 covers 9 bases. Germline loops: CDR1 MDHEN, CDR2 SYDVKM. CDR3 size: 13 residues. V trimming: 7 bases; J trimming: 4 bases; junction bases outside the gene matches: 4. This chain's CDR3 is CASTLGQGYGYTF. In DNA form, the CDR3 reads TGTGCCAGCACCTTGGGACAGGGCTATGGCTACACCTTC.

The DNA for the CDR3 is TGTGCCAGCAGTGATTCGGGGGGTGGCGGGGAGCTGTTTTTT. Protein product: CASSDSGGGGELFF. V gene TRBV25-1 combines with J gene TRBJ2-2, with 7 bases identical to TRBD2. Germline V gene data show CDR1 as MGHDK and CDR2 as SYGVNS. V lost 3 bases and J lost 7; bases outside the gene matches: 5. The CDR3 consists of 14 residues.

The rearrangement joins TRBV7-6 to TRBJ2-1; 8 nucleotides agree with TRBD2. The CDR3 consists of 16 residues. Germline CDR1 is SGHVS and CDR2 is FNYEAQ. After removal of 4 bases from V and 0 bases from J, the junction contained 5 bases not matched to a gene. This CDR3 is CASSWQSGSSYNEQFF. The CDR3 bases are TGTGCCAGCAGCTGGCAGAGCGGGAGCTCCTACAATGAGCAGTTCTTC.

The J gene is TRBJ2-4, the V gene TRBV6-4; 10 nucleotides line up with TRBD2. Germline V gives CDR1 MRHNA, CDR2 SNTAGT. V shed 6 bases, J shed 3 bases, and the junction held 11 bases outside the gene matches. CDR3 length equals 17 residues. CDR3 nucleotide sequence: TGTGCCAGCAGAGCGGGGGGGCCCTCGGTGGTCAAAAACATTCAGTACTTC. Residues: CASRAGGPSVVKNIQYF.

The chain carries TRBV19 and TRBJ2-1; D might be TRBD1 (5 bases). The germline gives CDR1 LNHDA, CDR2 SQIVND (reference sequence). Trimming cost V 3 bases and J 4 bases, with 13 bases left between them. CDR3 size: 15 residues. In DNA form, the CDR3 reads TGTGCCAGTAGTATTCCAGGGCCCCTTTACAATGAGCAGTTCTTC. Translated, it gives CASSIPGPLYNEQFF.

The chain has TRBV4-1 and TRBJ1-4; D is uncertain. Germline lookup yields CDR1 MGHRA and CDR2 YSYEKL. V was trimmed by 4 bases and J by 3 bases, leaving 18 bases between them. CDR3 size: 17 residues. CDR3 sequence (DNA): TGCGCCAGCAGCCCGACGGGGTTAACTTTCGCTAATGAAAAACTGTTTTTT. Protein product: CASSPTGLTFANEKLFF.

V usage is TRBV7-2 and J usage is TRBJ2-5, with D possibly TRBD2 on 5 matching bases. Trimming removed 1 base from V and 5 bases from J, with 11 bases in between. CDR3 length: 14 amino acids. From germline, CDR1 is SGHTA and CDR2 FQGNSA. The CDR3 nucleotides read TGTGCCAGCAGCTTAGGGCTAGCCGGGGAGACCCAGTACTTC. This codes for CASSLGLAGETQYF.